Described below is a single TCR beta chain sequence and its context. The antigen remains undetermined. At one boundary the junction diverges from the germline segment, which might be a read error. The data were obtained in a study of post-analysis software for immune sequencing data. Study overall: The cohort encompassed relapsing-remitting, secondary progressive and progressive-relapsing multiple sclerosis disease courses.

Unique molecular identifiers featured in each of the TCR beta cDNA libraries. Each sample of roughly 0.95 to 10 million input T cells yielded 500,000 or so cDNA molecules, so each molecule approximated one T cell. TCRdb re-called the PCR reads through MiXCR, storing one row per CDR3 protein. This repertoire shows hundreds of thousands of distinct CDR3 sequences, approximately 30% found once; its top ten account for under 0.7%. Findings and caveats of the study: F-measure co-clustering was strong for batch-matched samples. A few TRBV segments, TRBV5-6, TRBV5-1 and TRBV20-1 among them, were found more frequent in patients than controls.

This CDR3 region has 13 residues. Germline CDR1 and CDR2: MNHEY and SMNVEV (reference sequence). Material: blood. This clonotype originated in a girl under 18 with multiple sclerosis. V usage is TRBV27 and J usage is TRBJ2-5, with 7 bases aligning to TRBD2. The CDR3 coding sequence is TGTACCAGCAGTCTGCCGGGGGGAGAGACCCAGTACTTC. Amino acids: CTSSLPGGETQYF.